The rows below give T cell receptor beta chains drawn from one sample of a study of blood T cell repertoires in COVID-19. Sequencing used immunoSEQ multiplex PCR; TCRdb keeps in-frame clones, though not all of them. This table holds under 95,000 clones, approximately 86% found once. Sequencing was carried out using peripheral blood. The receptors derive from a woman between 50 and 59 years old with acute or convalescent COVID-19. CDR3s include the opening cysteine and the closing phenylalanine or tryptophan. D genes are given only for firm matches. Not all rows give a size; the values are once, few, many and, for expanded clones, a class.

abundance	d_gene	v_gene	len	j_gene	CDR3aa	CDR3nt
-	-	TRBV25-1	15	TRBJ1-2	CASSEYGGVAYGYTF	TGTGCCAGCAGTGAATATGGGGGGGTGGCCTATGGCTACACCTTC
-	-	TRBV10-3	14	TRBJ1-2	CAISDILQGNGYTF	TGTGCCATCAGTGATATCCTCCAGGGCAATGGCTACACCTTC
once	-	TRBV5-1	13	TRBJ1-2	CASSLGSVYGYTF	TGCGCCAGCAGCTTGGGGTCGGTCTATGGCTACACCTTC
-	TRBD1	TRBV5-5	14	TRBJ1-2	CASSDTTGGLGYTF	TGTGCCAGCAGCGACACTACAGGGGGACTAGGCTACACCTTC
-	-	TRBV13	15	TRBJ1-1	CASSSNSQGGTEAFF	TGTGCCAGCAGTTCAAATTCACAGGGTGGCACTGAAGCTTTCTTT
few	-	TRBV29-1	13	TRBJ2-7	CSVENNLGSEQYF	TGCAGCGTTGAAAACAACCTAGGTAGCGAGCAGTACTTC
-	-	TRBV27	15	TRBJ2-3	CASSRRQDHTDTQYF	TGTGCCAGCAGTCGTCGACAGGACCACACAGATACGCAGTATTTT
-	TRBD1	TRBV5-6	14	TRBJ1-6	CASSNRGYNSPLHF	TGTGCCAGCAGCAACAGGGGGTATAATTCACCCCTCCACTTT
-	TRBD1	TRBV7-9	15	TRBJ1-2	CASSSPTGANYGYTF	TGTGCCAGCAGCTCTCCGACAGGGGCTAACTATGGCTACACCTTC
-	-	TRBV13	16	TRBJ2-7	CASSLVGLRPSYEQYF	TGTGCCAGCAGCTTAGTGGGACTCAGGCCCTCCTACGAGCAGTACTTC
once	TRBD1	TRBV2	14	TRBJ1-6	CASSFDRVGSPLHF	TGTGCCAGCAGTTTCGACAGGGTCGGGTCACCCCTCCACTTT
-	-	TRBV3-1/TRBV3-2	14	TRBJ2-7	CASSQDKLSYEQYF	TGTGCCAGCAGCCAAGATAAGCTTTCCTACGAGCAGTACTTC
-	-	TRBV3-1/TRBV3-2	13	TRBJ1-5	CASSQDLVQPQHF	TGTGCCAGCAGCCAAGATTTAGTCCAGCCCCAGCATTTT
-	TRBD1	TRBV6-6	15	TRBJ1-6	CASSLRDRHAYIPHF	TGTGCCAGCAGTCTCCGGGACAGGCATGCTTATATCCCCCACTTT
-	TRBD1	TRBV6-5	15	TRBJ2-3	CATSPLGQGVDTQYF	TGTGCCACCTCGCCCTTGGGACAGGGGGTCGATACGCAGTATTTT
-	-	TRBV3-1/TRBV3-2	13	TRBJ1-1	CASSQESRSEAFF	TGTGCCAGCAGCCAAGAATCTCGGTCTGAAGCTTTCTTT
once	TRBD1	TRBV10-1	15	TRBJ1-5	CASSESGTVAQPQHF	TGCGCCAGCAGTGAGTCCGGGACAGTCGCTCAGCCCCAGCATTTT
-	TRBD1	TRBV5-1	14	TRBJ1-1	CASSQGQTNTEAFF	TGCGCCAGCAGCCAGGGACAGACGAACACTGAAGCTTTCTTT
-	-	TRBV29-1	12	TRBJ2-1	CSVGRVGNEQFF	TGCAGCGTTGGGAGGGTCGGCAATGAGCAGTTCTTC